This TCR beta chain comes out of a study of blood T cells in healthy people across ages. General study points: Unsorted PBMCs blocked a conclusive comparison of naive and antigen-experienced cells.

The V end was cut by 2 bases, the J end by 5 bases, with 15 bases between. This CDR3 region has 15 residues. Germline CDR1 is LGHDT and CDR2 is YNNKEL (reference sequence). Sample donors were healthy Caucasian individuals that came from Russia, aged roughly 6 to 100. A minimum of 7 million PBMCs was isolated per sample. Total RNA extraction produced at least 5 micrograms (per sample) for the study. As for this clonotype: The antigen remains unidentified.

Through a sample-barcoded 5' primer and a J-beta primer mix, a second PCR was run for roughly 6 to 12 cycles. TCRdb reprocessed the 5' RACE reads with MiXCR, giving one entry per CDR3 protein. This repertoire shows about 1 million distinct CDR3 sequences, 45% found once; its top ten account for around 18%. Source material: blood. This chain links TRBV3-1 with TRBJ1-2; tentative D call: TRBD1 (5 bases). The receptor was derived from an older woman in good health. CDR3 region: CASSQYARDEYGYTF. The CDR3 DNA reads as TGTGCCAGCAGCCAATACGCCAGGGACGAATATGGCTACACCTTC.